Here is one T cell receptor (beta chain) with its context. Authors' methods: With immunoSEQ giving junction-only sequences and no quality scores, filtering differed. Clones were sequenced by immunoSEQ multiplex PCR, and TCRdb holds only the in-frame ones, with some missing. The V and J calls and the clone size are those of that table, but D and trimming were determined from the DNA. The sample consists of approximately 480,000 clones, over 75% of them appearing once. The sample comes from a study of shared clonotypes between healthy human individuals. Looked up from germline, CDR1 is LNHDA and CDR2 is SQIVND (reference sequence). V was clipped by 5 bases and J by 2 bases; unmatched bases: 3. The CDR3 runs 13 residues.

This chain connects TRBV19 to TRBJ2-7; the match to TRBD2 covers 7 bases. The clonotype comes from a woman aged 40-49 years in good health. Some clones in this sample may be carry-over from other donors' samples. Sample: PBMCs. CDR3 coding DNA: TGTGCCAGTAGTCTGGGGGGGACCTACGAGCAGTACTTC. This translates into CASSLGGTYEQYF.